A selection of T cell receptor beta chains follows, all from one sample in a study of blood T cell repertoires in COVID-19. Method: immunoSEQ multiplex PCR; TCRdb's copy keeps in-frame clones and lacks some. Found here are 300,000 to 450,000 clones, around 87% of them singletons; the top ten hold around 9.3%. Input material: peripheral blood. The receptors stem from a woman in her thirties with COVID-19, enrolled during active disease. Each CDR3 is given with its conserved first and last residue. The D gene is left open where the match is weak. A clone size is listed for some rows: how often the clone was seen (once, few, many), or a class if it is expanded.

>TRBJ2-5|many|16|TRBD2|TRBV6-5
TGTGCCAGCAGTTCCCTAGCGGGAGAGCGGCAAGAGACCCAGTACTTC
CASSSLAGERQETQYF
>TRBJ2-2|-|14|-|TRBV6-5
TGTGCCAGCAGTTTCGGGGTGGGCACCGGGGAGCTGTTTTTT
CASSFGVGTGELFF
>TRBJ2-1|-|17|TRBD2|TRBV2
TGTGCCAGCAGCGGGACTAGCGGGAGGAGCTCCTACAATGAGCAGTTCTTC
CASSGTSGRSSYNEQFF
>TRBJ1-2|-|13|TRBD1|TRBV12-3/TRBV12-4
TGTGCCAGCAGGGAGACAGGGAGATCGGGCTACACCTTC
CASRETGRSGYTF
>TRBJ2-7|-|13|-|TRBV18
TGTGCCAGCTCACCACCGGACAGTTACGAGCAGTACTTC
CASSPPDSYEQYF
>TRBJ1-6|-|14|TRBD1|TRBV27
TGTGCCAGCACCGGGACAGGGTCGTATTCACCCCTCCACTTT
CASTGTGSYSPLHF
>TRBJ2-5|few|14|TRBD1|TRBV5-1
TGCGCCAGCAGCTTCTACAGGGGGCAAGAGACCCAGTACTTC
CASSFYRGQETQYF
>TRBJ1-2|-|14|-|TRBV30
TGTGCCTGGTCGGAGGGCCCCGCTAACTATGGCTACACCTTC
CAWSEGPANYGYTF
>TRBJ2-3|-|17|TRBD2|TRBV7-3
TGTGCCAGCAGCCCGCTACTAGCGGGAGGGGGCACAGATACGCAGTATTTT
CASSPLLAGGGTDTQYF
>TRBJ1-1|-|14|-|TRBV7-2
TGTGCCAGCAGCCTACAGGGTCGCGGTACTGAAGCTTTCTTT
CASSLQGRGTEAFF
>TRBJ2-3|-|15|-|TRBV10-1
TGCGCCAGCAGTGTTTCCGGTCGTTCCACAGATACGCAGTATTTT
CASSVSGRSTDTQYF
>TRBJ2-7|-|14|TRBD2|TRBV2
TGTGCCAGCAGGACTAGCGGAATAGCCTACGAGCAGTACTTC
CASRTSGIAYEQYF
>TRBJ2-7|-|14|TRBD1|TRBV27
TGTGCCAGCAGTTTCGTGACAGGGTCCCACGAGCAGTACTTC
CASSFVTGSHEQYF
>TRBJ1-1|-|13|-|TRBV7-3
TGTGCCAGCAGCCGACAGTGGGACACTGAAGCTTTCTTT
CASSRQWDTEAFF
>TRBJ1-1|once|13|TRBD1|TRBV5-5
TGTGCCAGCAGCCCTACAGGGGTCACTGAAGCTTTCTTT
CASSPTGVTEAFF
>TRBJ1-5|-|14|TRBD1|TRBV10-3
TGTGCCATCAGGGGACAGGGGGCATTTCAGCCCCAGCATTTT
CAIRGQGAFQPQHF
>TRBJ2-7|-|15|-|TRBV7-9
TGTGCCAGCAGCGCGGACAGGGAGGGAGGAGGCGGGCAGTACTTC
CASSADREGGGGQYF
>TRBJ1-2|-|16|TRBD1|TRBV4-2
TGTGCCAGCAGCCCTCCGAGGGACAGGGGTGAAAAAGGCTACACCTTC
CASSPPRDRGEKGYTF
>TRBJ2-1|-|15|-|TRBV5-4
TGTGCCAGCAGCTTGTCGCTAGCTGTATGGGATGAGCAGTTCTTC
CASSLSLAVWDEQFF
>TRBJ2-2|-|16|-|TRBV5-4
TGTGCCAGCAGCGGTCTGGGCACCCAGAACACCGGGGAGCTGTTTTTT
CASSGLGTQNTGELFF
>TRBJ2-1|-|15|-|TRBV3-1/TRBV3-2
TGTGCCAGCAGCCAAGTAAGCTCGCCATACAATGAGCAGTTCTTC
CASSQVSSPYNEQFF
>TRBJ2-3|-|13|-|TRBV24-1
TGTGCCACCCAACTAAGCACCACAGATACGCAGTATTTT
CATQLSTTDTQYF
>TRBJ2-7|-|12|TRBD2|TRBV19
TGTGCCAGTAGTGCCAGCGGGGGAGAGCAGTACTTC
CASSASGGEQYF
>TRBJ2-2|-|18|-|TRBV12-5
TGTGCTAGTGGTTTGGTACCCGATGGCAGGGGGAACACCGGGGAGCTGTTTTTT
CASGLVPDGRGNTGELFF
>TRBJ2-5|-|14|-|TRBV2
TGTGCCAGCACCGCCCTTGCGTTCCAAGAGACCCAGTACTTC
CASTALAFQETQYF
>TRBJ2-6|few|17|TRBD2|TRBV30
TGTGCCTGGAGTCTTAGCGGGAGTTTCTCTGGGGCCAACGTCCTGACTTTC
CAWSLSGSFSGANVLTF
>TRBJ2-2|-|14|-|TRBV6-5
TGTGCCAGCAGGAGAGGGCCACGGACCGGGGAGCTGTTTTTT
CASRRGPRTGELFF
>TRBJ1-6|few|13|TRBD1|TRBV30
TGTGCCTGGAGACAGGGGATTAATTCACCCCTCCACTTT
CAWRQGINSPLHF
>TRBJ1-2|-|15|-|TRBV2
TGTGCCAGCAGTGAAACGGCGGCAGCTAACTATGGCTACACCTTC
CASSETAAANYGYTF
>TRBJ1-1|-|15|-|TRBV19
TGTGCCAGTGGAGGGACAAGGGGGAGGGACACTGAAGCTTTCTTT
CASGGTRGRDTEAFF
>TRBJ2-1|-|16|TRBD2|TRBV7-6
TGTGCCAGCAGCTTATCAACTAGCGGGAGTATAAATGAGCAGTTCTTC
CASSLSTSGSINEQFF
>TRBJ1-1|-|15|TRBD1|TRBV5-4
TGTGCCAGCAGCTTAGGACAGGGGCTTAACACTGAAGCTTTCTTT
CASSLGQGLNTEAFF
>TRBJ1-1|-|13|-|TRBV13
TGTGCCAGCAGCCCCGGGGAGGTCACTGAAGCTTTCTTT
CASSPGEVTEAFF
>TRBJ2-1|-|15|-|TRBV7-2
TGTGCCAGCAGCTTAGATCCTAGCTCCTACAATGAGCAGTTCTTC
CASSLDPSSYNEQFF
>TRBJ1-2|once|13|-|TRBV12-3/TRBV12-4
TGTGCCAGCAGTTTCTCTGAGTACTATGGCTACACCTTC
CASSFSEYYGYTF
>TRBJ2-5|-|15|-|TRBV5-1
TGCGCCAGCAGCTTGGATGCGGGCCCCCAAGAGACCCAGTACTTC
CASSLDAGPQETQYF
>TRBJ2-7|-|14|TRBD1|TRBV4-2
TGTGCCAGCACCCAGGCAGGGGGCTCCTACGAGCAGTACTTC
CASTQAGGSYEQYF
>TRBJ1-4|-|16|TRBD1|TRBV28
TGTGCCAGCAGCCCGAGACAGGGACGGGTTAATGAAAAACTGTTTTTT
CASSPRQGRVNEKLFF